This T cell receptor (beta chain) is drawn from a study of blood T cells in healthy people across ages. A second about 7 to 12 cycle PCR used barcoded and J-beta primers. All samples yielded 2.5 million or more CDR3-containing paired-end reads. Using its own MiXCR run on the 5' RACE reads, TCRdb lists one record per CDR3 protein. There are some 800,000 distinct CDR3 sequences in the sample; around 45% occur only once, and roughly 19% lies in the top ten. The CDR3 totals 15 residues. From germline, CDR1 is SGHRS and CDR2 YFSETQ. V lost 4 bases and J lost 4; bases outside the gene matches: 4. Extractions gave at least 5 micrograms of total RNA per sample.

The chain employs TRBV5-1 and TRBJ1-4, with TRBD1 matching over 10 bases. The TCR was taken from a man between 60 and 75 years old in good health. The sample taken for sequencing was blood. CDR3 loop: CASSLGTGDNEKLFF. The CDR3, as DNA: TGCGCCAGCAGCCTAGGGACAGGGGATAATGAAAAACTGTTTTTT.